This entry features one T cell receptor beta chain sequence. This clonotype was picked up many times. What this receptor recognizes is not known. The sample holds no much larger clone one base away, and base qualities are not on file. V was cut back by 6 bases and J by 0 bases, leaving a gap of 16 bases between them. CDR1 and CDR2 are drawn from the germline V gene: SGHDT, YYEEEE. Counted from cysteine to phenylalanine, this CDR3 has 15 amino acids. CDR3 DNA is the only sequence kept; it has 45 bases, read in frame from the first base. These data originate in a study of CD8 T cells in ankylosing spondylitis (dated by TCRdb to about 2017). A note on the overall study: T cell receptor beta repertoires were profiled in healthy donors and ankylosing spondylitis patients so that disease-linked TCR variants could be found. The whole study cohort included some 100 healthy donors and roughly 24 ankylosing spondylitis patients. Peripheral blood was sampled, and synovial fluid was also collected from ankylosing spondylitis patients. What the study reported, not specific to this receptor: A TCR beta motif made up of about eight highly homologous amino acid variants appeared to be characteristic of blood from ankylosing spondylitis patients. In peripheral blood, the disease-linked clones were found at relatively low frequencies and had a CD8+ phenotype. The disease-linked clones were reported as significantly enriched in matched synovial fluid samples from ankylosing spondylitis patients. Some of the motif variants had been reported before in the synovial fluid and blood of reactive arthritis patients, a finding that suggests common disease-initiation mechanisms.

TCRdb lists the instrument as Illumina HiSeq 2500. Quantitative 5'-RACE with molecular barcodes was the method used to prepare the TCR beta libraries. The source study handled its data this way. A new computational method, built on a probabilistic model of VDJ rearrangement, was used to identify disease-linked TCR variants. Clones were called with MiXCR by TCRdb after fastp trimmed the public reads at Q25, and only in-frame beta chains were retained. Entries are consolidated by CDR3 protein sequence, retaining the most common genes and DNA. TCRdb's processing, not the authors' own work, is the source of the V and J calls. The sample table lists 180,000 or so distinct CDR3 sequences, roughly 12% of them with a count of one. Roughly 28% of the sample lies in the top ten.

The sequencing input was blood, either unsorted or a sorted T cell fraction (not recorded which). The rearrangement combines TRBV5-6 with TRBJ2-7, with no confident D gene call. The clonotype was recovered from a male donor with ankylosing spondylitis or in good health (not recorded which). The encoded CDR3 is CASTFRGAASYEQYF. The sequence in DNA is TGTGCCAGCACCTTCCGAGGTGCCGCCTCCTACGAGCAGTACTTC. With all but the CDR3 taken from the reference TRBV5-6 and TRBJ2-7 genes, the full variable domain is: DAGVTQSPTHLIKTRGQQVTLRCSPKSGHDTVSWYQQALGQGPQFIFQYYEEEERQRGNFPDRFSGHQFPNYSSELNVNALLLGDSALYLCASTFRGAASYEQYFGPGTRLTVT.